The sequence of this TCR beta chain was determined in a study of vaccination and CD4 T cells after COVID-19. In the study overall: Two of the convalescents were Hispanic, and convalescents were six males and four females. Investigators drew the post-COVID samples a median around 100 days after diagnosis, with a range of 35 to 161.

Cultured CD4+ T cells had their DNA profiled by the Oncomine TCR Beta short-read assay. From cultured CD4+ T cells, genomic DNA was extracted. TCRdb used MiXCR to reprocess the PCR reads, holding one entry per CDR3 protein. This sample has approximately 15,000 distinct CDR3 sequences; around 53% occur once, and the top ten carry more than 9%. Treatment indicated: roughly 11-day PBMC culture with coronavirus spike peptide pools or control peptides (ViraFEST assay). IL-2 (roughly 10 IU/ml) and peptide pools (around 9.7 ug/ml) were added to cultures of 1.5 million to 2 million PBMCs per well. CDR1 is SGHVS, CDR2 FNYEAQ, per germline. The CDR3 length is 17 residues. V was trimmed by 6 bases and J by 2 bases, leaving 17 bases between them. A remark on this clonotype: Antigen unknown.

This TCR came from a human donor who had recovered from COVID-19. The specimen was CD4+ T cells from blood, cultured in vitro, collected before SARS-CoV-2 vaccination. The J gene is TRBJ1-6, the V gene TRBV7-6; D gene uncertain. Written as DNA, the CDR3 is TGTGCCAGCAGAGAGAGGGCGGGAATCACCTATAATTCACCCCTCCACTTT. Translation gives CASRERAGITYNSPLHF.